The 32 T cell receptor beta chains listed next were all sequenced from one sample in a study of blood T cell repertoires in COVID-19. Profiled with immunoSEQ multiplex PCR; TCRdb holds only in-frame clones, not every one. Here the sample spans approximately 230,000 clones, 85% to 90% being singletons. Sample: PBMCs or T cells enriched from blood (not recorded which). The receptors stem from a man in his forties who had recovered from COVID-19.

The chain uses TRBV7-3 and TRBJ1-1; 8 nucleotides align to TRBD1. V trimming: 5 bases; J trimming: 11 bases; junction bases outside the gene matches: 10. The CDR3 has 13 residues. Germline values: CDR1 SGHTA, CDR2 FQGTGA. The CDR3 nucleotides read TGTGCCAGCAGCCTAAGACAGGGGATTACGGCTTTCTTT. This codes for CASSLRQGITAFF.

The V and J genes are TRBV25-1 and TRBJ2-3, with 8 bases fitting TRBD2. The CDR3 has 14 amino acids. CDR1 and CDR2 from the germline V gene are MGHDK and SYGVNS. The J segment lost 5 bases and the V segment lost 5 bases, leaving 6 bases of the junction unmatched. The CDR3 protein is CASSSAGEVDTQYF. DNA of the CDR3: TGTGCCAGCAGTTCAGCGGGAGAAGTAGATACGCAGTATTTT.

The chain is built from TRBV30 and TRBJ2-1, with TRBD1 matching over 8 bases. The CDR3 spans 13 residues. Germline V gene data show CDR1 as GTSNPN and CDR2 as SVGIG (reference sequence). V lost 5 bases, J lost 1 base, and 1 base stayed unmatched. The CDR3 here is CAWGQGSYNEQFF. The CDR3 region has the DNA TGTGCCTGGGGACAGGGATCCTACAATGAGCAGTTCTTC.

Of note for this clone: A junction end diverges from the germline sequence, so it may reflect a read error. V usage is TRBV9 and J usage is TRBJ1-1, with 7 nucleotides matching TRBD1. Germline CDR1 is SGDLS and CDR2 is YYNGEE. This CDR3 has 14 residues. In nucleotides, the CDR3 is TGTGCCAGCAGCGTTTTAAAGGAAGGGGGCCGAGTGCTCTTT. Its protein product is CASSVLKEGGRVLF. The full variable domain, with the rest looked up from reference TRBV9 and TRBJ1-1, is DSGVTQTPKHLITATGQRVTLRCSPRSGDLSVYWYQQSLDQGLQFLIQYYNGEERAKGNILERFSAQQFPDLHSELNLSSLELGDSALYFCASSVLKEGGRVLFGQGTRLTVV.

V usage is TRBV7-2 and J usage is TRBJ2-7; TRBD2 might be the D (5 bases). Germline values: CDR1 SGHTA, CDR2 FQGNSA. Trimming pared 1 base from V and 0 bases from J, leaving 16 bases between. This CDR3 has 17 residues. The CDR3 sequence: CASSLVLDSSTSYEQYF. The CDR3 region has the DNA TGTGCCAGCAGCTTAGTGCTGGACTCCTCAACCTCCTACGAGCAGTACTTC.

This clone was seen only once. This sequence joins TRBV7-2 and TRBJ2-5, with 7 nucleotides matching TRBD1. Germline V gene sequence: CDR1 SGHTA, CDR2 FQGNSA. The V segment lost 3 bases and the J segment 3 bases; nucleotides outside the gene matches: 1. The CDR3 loop spans 13 amino acids. The CDR3 spells CASSFTGEETQYF. The CDR3 DNA reads as TGTGCCAGCAGCTTCACAGGGGAAGAGACCCAGTACTTC.

This clone turned up a few times. The chain couples TRBV6-5 to TRBJ1-1; D gene ambiguous. This CDR3 has 11 amino acids. Trimming removed 3 bases from V and 6 bases from J, with 5 bases in between. CDR1 and CDR2 (germline): MNHEY, SVGAGI. The CDR3: CASSYEAEAFF. The CDR3 DNA sequence: TGTGCCAGCAGTTATGAGGCTGAAGCTTTCTTT.

This clone is a singleton in its sample. The chain uses TRBV6-6 and TRBJ1-5; D may be TRBD1 (5 bases). V lost 6 bases, J lost 3 bases, and 12 bases lay in between. This CDR3 has 14 residues. Germline assignment: CDR1 MNHNY and CDR2 SVGAGI (reference sequence). DNA of the CDR3: TGTGCCAGCAGGGGCACAGGTTTCAATCAGCCCCAGCATTTT. Its protein is CASRGTGFNQPQHF.

V and J are TRBV4-2 and TRBJ1-2; no definite D call. Looked up from germline, CDR1 is LGHNA and CDR2 is YNFKEQ. Deletions cut 4 bases from V and 0 bases from J, with 15 bases between. The CDR3 length is 16 residues. The CDR3 nucleotides are TGTGCCAGCAGCCCGGAGAGGCAGTCCTCTAACTATGGCTACACCTTC. Translation gives CASSPERQSSNYGYTF.

V usage is TRBV6-1 and J usage is TRBJ1-5, with D perhaps matching TRBD1 (6 bases). The ends were cut back, 2 bases at V and 7 bases at J, with 18 bases in the middle. This CDR3 region has 16 residues. Germline loops: CDR1 MNHNS, CDR2 SASEGT. The CDR3 protein is CASSERVGEGGQPQHF. The CDR3 DNA sequence: TGTGCCAGCAGTGAAAGAGTAGGGGAGGGGGGCCAGCCCCAGCATTTT.

The chain links TRBV11-2 to TRBJ2-3, with 12 bases fitting TRBD2. Trimming took 2 bases from V and 2 from J; bases not matched to a gene: 5. Per germline, CDR1 SGHAT and CDR2 FQNNGV. There are 17 residues in the CDR3. The CDR3 is CASSLYTSGGPTDTQYF. The CDR3 DNA sequence: TGTGCCAGCAGCTTATATACTAGCGGGGGGCCCACAGATACGCAGTATTTT.

This clone was seen a single time. V usage is TRBV9 and J usage is TRBJ1-2, with D possibly TRBD1 on 6 matching bases. Trimming cost V 0 bases and J 8 bases, with 14 bases left between them. In germline, CDR1 is SGDLS, CDR2 YYNGEE. The CDR3 extends over 14 amino acids. The CDR3 nucleotides read TGTGCCAGCAGCGTAGAGGGACATTTGTGGGGCTACACCTTC. This sequence encodes CASSVEGHLWGYTF.

The rearrangement joins TRBV7-9 to TRBJ2-1, with D perhaps matching TRBD2 (7 bases). The length of the CDR3 is 16 residues. V lost 4 bases and J 2 bases, leaving 15 bases between the germline ends. Germline V gene sequence: CDR1 SEHNR, CDR2 FQNEAQ (reference sequence). The CDR3 nucleotides read TGTGCCAGCAGCTCGGGACTGGGGGGGCCCTACAATGAGCAGTTCTTC. Translating gives CASSSGLGGPYNEQFF.

The V and J genes are TRBV3-1 (or the pseudogene TRBV3-2) and TRBJ2-1; D gene uncertain. The CDR3 sequence is 14 residues long. V lost 0 bases and J lost 7, with 10 bases in between. Germline V CDR1 and CDR2: LGHDT, YNNKEL (reference sequence). The CDR3 nucleotides read TGTGCCAGCAGCCAAGATGTAGAATTTAATGAGCAGTTCTTC. Amino acids: CASSQDVEFNEQFF.

This CDR3 reads CASSYSWDTMGQPQHF. The DNA for the CDR3 is TGTGCCAGCAGTTACTCTTGGGACACCATGGGCCAGCCCCAGCATTTT. The genes are TRBV6-5 and TRBJ1-5, with D tentatively TRBD1 (6 bases). Germline-derived CDR1 and CDR2 are MNHEY and SVGAGI. CDR3 length: 16 residues. Trimming took off 0 bases at V and 7 bases at J, with 16 bases between the two ends.

This clone has a count of ten or more. The chain has TRBV3-1 (or the pseudogene TRBV3-2) and TRBJ2-1; 15 bases map to TRBD2. CDR3 length: 18 residues. With 4 bases clipped from V and 0 bases from J, the junction kept 4 bases outside the gene matches. Germline V gene lookup returns CDR1 LGHDT and CDR2 YNNKEL (reference sequence). CDR3 sequence reads: CASSPGLAGGASYNEQFF. CDR3 nucleotides: TGTGCCAGCAGCCCTGGACTAGCGGGAGGGGCCTCCTACAATGAGCAGTTCTTC.

The V and J genes are TRBV2 and TRBJ2-3; 9 nucleotides align to TRBD2. Germline trimming cut 3 bases from V and 0 bases from J; bases unmatched to any gene: 7. This CDR3 has 17 amino acids. Germline V gene sequence: CDR1 SNHLY, CDR2 FYNNEI. In nucleotides, the CDR3 is TGTGCCAGCAGTGACTGGGGTAGCGGGGGAAGCACAGATACGCAGTATTTT. Translation gives CASSDWGSGGSTDTQYF.

The rearrangement joins TRBV6-1 to TRBJ2-7; D is perhaps TRBD2 (5 bases). The CDR3 covers 15 residues. Germline CDR1 reads MNHNS; CDR2 reads SASEGT. V lost 1 base and J lost 5, with 15 bases in between. The CDR3: CASSEEATGFDEQYF. The DNA of the CDR3 is TGTGCCAGCAGTGAAGAGGCAACGGGGTTTGACGAGCAGTACTTC.

The chain recombines TRBV7-9 with TRBJ2-1; D remains ambiguous. CDR1 SEHNR and CDR2 FQNEAQ come from the germline V gene (reference sequence). The CDR3 consists of 16 residues. The germline V and J ends were trimmed by 6 bases and 8 bases, with 23 bases remaining between them. DNA of the CDR3: TGTGCCAGCAGACCCGCCCTTGTCGAGCTAGAGGATGAGCAGTTCTTC. It codes for CASRPALVELEDEQFF.

J is TRBJ1-1 and V is TRBV18; no clear D gene. Trimming took 6 bases from V and 1 from J, leaving 15 bases between them. From germline, CDR1 is KGHSH and CDR2 LQKENI. The CDR3 runs 15 residues. The CDR3 DNA reads as TGTGCCAGCTCCCCCGGAGGCTCGGGGAACACTGAAGCTTTCTTT. It encodes CASSPGGSGNTEAFF.

This clone came up a few times. Other nucleotide sequences from this sample produce the same CDR3. The chain uses TRBV3-1 (or the pseudogene TRBV3-2) and TRBJ2-1; 9 bases map to TRBD1. The V and J ends lost 3 bases and 5 bases, in that order; junction bases with no gene match: 5. The CDR3 loop spans 15 amino acids. CDR1 and CDR2 (germline): LGHDT, YNNKEL (reference sequence). DNA of the CDR3: TGTGCCAGCAGCCAGGCCGGGACAGGGAACAATGAGCAGTTCTTC. This translates into CASSQAGTGNNEQFF.

This sequence joins TRBV19 and TRBJ1-1; 8 bases line up with TRBD1. The V gene end was trimmed by 5 bases and the J gene end by 3 bases; junction bases not matched to a gene: 8. The CDR3 sequence is 15 residues long. Germline V gene lookup returns CDR1 LNHDA and CDR2 SQIVND (reference sequence). CDR3 nucleotides: TGTGCCAGTAGTCCGCGACAGGGGTTAGACACTGAAGCTTTCTTT. Its translation is CASSPRQGLDTEAFF.

V gene TRBV27 combines with J gene TRBJ1-1, with TRBD1 matching 8 bases. This CDR3 has 15 amino acids. Germline CDR1 and CDR2: MNHEY and SMNVEV (reference sequence). Trimming took 6 bases from V and 1 from J; bases not matched to a gene: 7. DNA for the CDR3: TGTGCCAGCAGGGCAGGGGGCGCCTGGAACACTGAAGCTTTCTTT. It is translated as CASRAGGAWNTEAFF.

The chain is built from TRBV28 and TRBJ1-5; TRBD1 is a possible D gene (5 bases). This CDR3 has 13 residues. V was shortened by 7 bases and J by 6 bases, with 13 bases between the two germline ends. The V gene's germline CDR1 is MDHEN and CDR2 SYDVKM. The CDR3: CASISGGSQPQHF. The DNA of the CDR3 is TGTGCCAGCATCAGCGGGGGGAGTCAGCCCCAGCATTTT.

The chain links TRBV19 to TRBJ1-5, with D unclear. CDR1 is LNHDA, CDR2 SQIVND, per germline (reference sequence). With 1 base removed from V and 2 bases from J, the gap between germline ends came to 6 bases. The CDR3 sequence is 14 residues long. Written as DNA, the CDR3 is TGTGCCAGTAGTATAGTCTATGGCAATCAGCCCCAGCATTTT. Its protein product is CASSIVYGNQPQHF.

In the case of this clone: A much larger clone differs from this one at a single base, so this may be a read error. The chain is built from TRBV2 and TRBJ1-2; D might be TRBD1 (6 bases). Trimming stripped 7 bases from V and 5 bases from J, with 20 bases between. The germline gives CDR1 SNHLY, CDR2 FYNNEI. CDR3 length equals 15 residues. As DNA, the CDR3 is TGTGCCAGCAACCCAAAGACAGGCCCCTTATATGGCTACACCTTC. Protein sequence: CASNPKTGPLYGYTF.

This clone has more than one count but fewer than ten. The CDR3 DNA follows: TGTGCCGTTCAGGGCGCTAATGAAAAACTGTTTTTT. Encoded protein: CAVQGANEKLFF. The V and J genes are TRBV10-3 and TRBJ1-4; D perhaps matches TRBD1 (5 bases). The germline V and J ends were trimmed by 11 bases and 3 bases, with 10 bases remaining between them. The germline gives CDR1 ENHRY, CDR2 SYGVKD. The CDR3 contains 12 residues.

The genes are TRBV18 and TRBJ1-1; D remains unclear. V shed 1 base and J shed 8 bases, with 11 bases lying between them. Germline V lookup: CDR1 KGHSH, CDR2 LQKENI. There are 13 residues in the CDR3. In DNA form, the CDR3 reads TGTGCCAGCTCACCACTTACAGAAGACGAAGCTTTCTTT. The encoded protein is CASSPLTEDEAFF.

The gene calls are TRBV4-2 and TRBJ1-5; D is undetermined. Trimming removed 2 bases at V and 1 base at J, with 15 bases between. The CDR3 has 17 residues. CDR1 is LGHNA and CDR2 is YNFKEQ in the germline V gene. The CDR3 DNA follows: TGTGCCAGCAGCCAAAGCTCGAGTGCCACGAGCAATCAGCCCCAGCATTTT. This sequence encodes CASSQSSSATSNQPQHF.

V is TRBV2 and J is TRBJ2-4; 15 bases are shared with TRBD2. The CDR3 covers 17 residues. Germline V gene sequence: CDR1 SNHLY, CDR2 FYNNEI. The trim removed 6 bases at V and 0 bases at J, leaving 3 bases unmatched. CDR3: CASRGLAGGLAKNIQYF. In DNA form, the CDR3 reads TGTGCCAGCAGGGGACTAGCGGGAGGCTTAGCCAAAAACATTCAGTACTTC.

The V and J genes are TRBV6-6 and TRBJ1-1; tentative D call: TRBD1 (5 bases). Looked up from germline, CDR1 is MNHNY and CDR2 is SVGAGI (reference sequence). V was pared by 8 bases and J by 6 bases, with 19 bases between. The CDR3 length is 14 residues. CDR3 sequence: CASAAVRELSEAFF. The CDR3 DNA reads as TGTGCCAGCGCAGCTGTCAGGGAACTTTCTGAAGCTTTCTTT.

This rearrangement joins TRBV25-1 to TRBJ2-7; D unresolved. Per germline, CDR1 MGHDK and CDR2 SYGVNS. V dropped 8 bases and J dropped 7 bases, with 15 bases sitting between them. The CDR3 totals 12 residues. CDR3 region: CASSGGFREQYF. CDR3 in DNA: TGTGCCAGCTCTGGCGGCTTTCGAGAGCAGTACTTC.